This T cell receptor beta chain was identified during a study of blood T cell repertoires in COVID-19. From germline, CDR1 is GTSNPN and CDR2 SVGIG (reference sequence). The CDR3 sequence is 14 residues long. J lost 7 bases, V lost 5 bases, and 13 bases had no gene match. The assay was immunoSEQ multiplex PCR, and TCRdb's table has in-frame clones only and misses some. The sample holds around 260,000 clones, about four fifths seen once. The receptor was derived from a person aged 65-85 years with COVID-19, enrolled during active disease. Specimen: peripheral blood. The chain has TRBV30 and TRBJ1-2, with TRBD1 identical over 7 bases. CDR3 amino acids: CAWERDSSAGGYTF. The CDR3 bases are TGTGCCTGGGAGAGGGACAGTTCCGCGGGTGGCTACACCTTC.